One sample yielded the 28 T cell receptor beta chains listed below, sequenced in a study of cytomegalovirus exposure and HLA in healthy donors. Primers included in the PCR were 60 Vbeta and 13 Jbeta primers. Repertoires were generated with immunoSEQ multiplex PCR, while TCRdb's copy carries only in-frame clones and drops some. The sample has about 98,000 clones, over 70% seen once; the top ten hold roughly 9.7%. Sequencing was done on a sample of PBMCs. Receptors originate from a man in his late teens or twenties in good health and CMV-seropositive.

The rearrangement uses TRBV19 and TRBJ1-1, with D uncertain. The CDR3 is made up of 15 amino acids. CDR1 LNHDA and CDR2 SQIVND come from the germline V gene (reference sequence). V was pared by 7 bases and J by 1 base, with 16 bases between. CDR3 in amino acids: CASTPGMIGNTEAFF. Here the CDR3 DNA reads TGTGCCAGTACCCCGGGGATGATCGGGAACACTGAAGCTTTCTTT.

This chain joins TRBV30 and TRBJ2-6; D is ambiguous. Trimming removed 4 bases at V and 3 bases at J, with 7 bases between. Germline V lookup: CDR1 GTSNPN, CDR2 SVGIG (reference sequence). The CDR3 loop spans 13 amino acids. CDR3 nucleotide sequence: TGTGCCTGGACTCCCGGTGGGGCCAACGTCCTGACTTTC. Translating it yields CAWTPGGANVLTF.

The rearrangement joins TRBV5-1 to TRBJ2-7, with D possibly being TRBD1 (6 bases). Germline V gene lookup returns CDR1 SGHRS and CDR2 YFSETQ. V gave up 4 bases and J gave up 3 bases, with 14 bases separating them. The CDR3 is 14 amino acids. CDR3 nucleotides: TGCGCCAGCAGCCCGGGACACACCAACTACGAGCAGTACTTC. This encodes CASSPGHTNYEQYF.

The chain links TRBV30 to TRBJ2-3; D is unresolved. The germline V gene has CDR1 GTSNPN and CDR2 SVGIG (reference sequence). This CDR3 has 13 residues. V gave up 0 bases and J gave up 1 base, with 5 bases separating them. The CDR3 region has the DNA TGTGCCTGGAGTGTCACGGGCACAGATACGCAGTATTTT. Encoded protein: CAWSVTGTDTQYF.

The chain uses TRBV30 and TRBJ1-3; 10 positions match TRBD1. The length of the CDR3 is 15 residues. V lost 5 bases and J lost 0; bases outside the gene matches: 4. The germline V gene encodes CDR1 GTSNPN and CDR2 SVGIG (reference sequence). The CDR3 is CAWDRGLSSGNTIYF. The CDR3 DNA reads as TGTGCCTGGGACAGGGGGCTGAGCTCTGGAAACACCATATATTTT.

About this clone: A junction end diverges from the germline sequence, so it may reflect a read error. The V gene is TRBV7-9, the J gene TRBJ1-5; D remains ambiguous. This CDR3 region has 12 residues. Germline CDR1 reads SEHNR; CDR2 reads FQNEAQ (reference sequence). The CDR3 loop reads CSSSSVDQPQHF. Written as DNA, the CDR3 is TGTTCCAGCAGCTCCGTAGATCAGCCCCAGCATTTT.

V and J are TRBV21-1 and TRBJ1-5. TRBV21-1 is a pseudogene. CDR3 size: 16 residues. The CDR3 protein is CASSNRPRGAYQPQHF. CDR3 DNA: TGTGCCAGCAGCAATAGGCCTCGGGGGGCATATCAGCCCCAGCATTTT.

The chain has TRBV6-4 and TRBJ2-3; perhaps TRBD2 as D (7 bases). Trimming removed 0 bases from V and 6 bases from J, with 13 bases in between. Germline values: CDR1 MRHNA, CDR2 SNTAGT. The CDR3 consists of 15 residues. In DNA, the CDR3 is TGTGCCAGCAGTGACTCGGTGGGGGGGCCGGATACGCAGTATTTT. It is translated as CASSDSVGGPDTQYF.

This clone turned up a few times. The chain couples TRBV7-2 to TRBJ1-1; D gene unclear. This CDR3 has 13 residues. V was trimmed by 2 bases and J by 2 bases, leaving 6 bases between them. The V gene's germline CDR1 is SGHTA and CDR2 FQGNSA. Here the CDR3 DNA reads TGTGCCAGCAGCTTACGCTATAACACTGAAGCTTTCTTT. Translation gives CASSLRYNTEAFF.

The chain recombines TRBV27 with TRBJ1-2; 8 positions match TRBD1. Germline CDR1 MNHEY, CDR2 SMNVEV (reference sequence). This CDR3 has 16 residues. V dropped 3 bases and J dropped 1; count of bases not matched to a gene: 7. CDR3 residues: CASSFGGQGLNYGYTF. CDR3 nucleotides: TGTGCCAGCAGTTTCGGCGGACAGGGCCTTAACTATGGCTACACCTTC.

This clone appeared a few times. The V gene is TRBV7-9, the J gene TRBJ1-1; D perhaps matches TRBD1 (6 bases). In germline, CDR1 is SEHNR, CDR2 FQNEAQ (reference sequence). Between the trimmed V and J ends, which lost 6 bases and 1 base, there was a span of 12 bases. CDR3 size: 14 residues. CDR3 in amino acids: CASRGAYENTEAFF. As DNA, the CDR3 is TGTGCCAGCAGGGGGGCATATGAGAACACTGAAGCTTTCTTT.

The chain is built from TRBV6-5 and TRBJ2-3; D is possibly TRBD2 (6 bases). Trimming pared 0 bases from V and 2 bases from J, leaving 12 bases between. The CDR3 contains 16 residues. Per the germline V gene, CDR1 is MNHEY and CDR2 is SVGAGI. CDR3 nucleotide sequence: TGTGCCAGCAGTTACTCGATTGCGGGGAACACAGATACGCAGTATTTT. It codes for CASSYSIAGNTDTQYF.

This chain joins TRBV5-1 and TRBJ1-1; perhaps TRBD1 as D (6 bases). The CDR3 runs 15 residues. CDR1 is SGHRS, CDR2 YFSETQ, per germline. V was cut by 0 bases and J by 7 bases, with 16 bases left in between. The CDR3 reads CASSLGPGHDNEAFF. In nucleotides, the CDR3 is TGCGCCAGCAGCTTGGGCCCGGGACACGACAATGAAGCTTTCTTT.

CDR3 in DNA: TGCAGCGCCCAACTAGCGGGGGGAATTCGGACCGGGGAGCTGTTTTTT. Its protein product is CSAQLAGGIRTGELFF. The chain couples TRBV29-1 to TRBJ2-2, with TRBD2 identical over 12 bases. Trimming cost V 7 bases and J 5 bases; bases outside gene matches: 11. This CDR3 contains 16 residues. Germline V gene sequence: CDR1 SQVTM, CDR2 ANQGSEA.

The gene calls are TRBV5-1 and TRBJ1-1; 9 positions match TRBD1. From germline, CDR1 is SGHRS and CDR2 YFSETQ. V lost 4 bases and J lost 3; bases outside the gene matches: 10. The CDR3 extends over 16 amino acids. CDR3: CASSAEQGARDTEAFF. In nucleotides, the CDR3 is TGCGCCAGCAGCGCAGAACAGGGGGCGAGGGACACTGAAGCTTTCTTT.

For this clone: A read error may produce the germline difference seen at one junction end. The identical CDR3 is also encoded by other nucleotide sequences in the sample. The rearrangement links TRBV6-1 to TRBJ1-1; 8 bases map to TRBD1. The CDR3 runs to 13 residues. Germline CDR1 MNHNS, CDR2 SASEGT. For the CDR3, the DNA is TGTGCCAGCCACGACAGGGGTAACACTGAAGCTTTCTTC. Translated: CASHDRGNTEAFF.

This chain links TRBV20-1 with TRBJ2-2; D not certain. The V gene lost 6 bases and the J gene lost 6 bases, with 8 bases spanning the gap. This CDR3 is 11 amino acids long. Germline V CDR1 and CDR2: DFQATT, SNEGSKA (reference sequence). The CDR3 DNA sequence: TGCAGTGCCCTCTCCTCCGGGGAGCTGTTTTTT. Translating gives CSALSSGELFF.

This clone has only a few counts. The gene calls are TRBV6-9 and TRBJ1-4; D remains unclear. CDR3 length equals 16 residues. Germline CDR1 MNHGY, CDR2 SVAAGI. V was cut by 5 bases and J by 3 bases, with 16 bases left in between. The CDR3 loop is CASSEVLGAANEKLFF. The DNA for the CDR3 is TGTGCCAGCAGTGAAGTCTTAGGCGCGGCTAATGAAAAACTGTTTTTT.

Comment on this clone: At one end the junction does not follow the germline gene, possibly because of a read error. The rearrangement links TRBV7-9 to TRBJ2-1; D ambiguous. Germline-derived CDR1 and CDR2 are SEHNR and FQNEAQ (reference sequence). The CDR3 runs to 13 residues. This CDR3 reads CSSSFTVFDEQFF. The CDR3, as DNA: TGTTCCAGCAGCTTTACAGTGTTCGATGAGCAGTTCTTC.

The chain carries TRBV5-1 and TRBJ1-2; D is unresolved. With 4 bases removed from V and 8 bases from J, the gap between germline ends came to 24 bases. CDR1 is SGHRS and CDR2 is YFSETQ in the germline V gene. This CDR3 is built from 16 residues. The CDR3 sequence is CASSDRFGDRVGGYTF. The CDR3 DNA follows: TGCGCCAGCAGCGATCGCTTCGGGGATCGGGTCGGGGGCTACACCTTC.

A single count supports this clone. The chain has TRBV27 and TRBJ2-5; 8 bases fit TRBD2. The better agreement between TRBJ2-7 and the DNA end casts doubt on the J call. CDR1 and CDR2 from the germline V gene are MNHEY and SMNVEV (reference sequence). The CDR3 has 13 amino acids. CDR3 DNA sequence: TGTGCCAGCTCCCGAGCGGGGGAAAACGAGCAGTACTTC. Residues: CASSRAGENEQYF.

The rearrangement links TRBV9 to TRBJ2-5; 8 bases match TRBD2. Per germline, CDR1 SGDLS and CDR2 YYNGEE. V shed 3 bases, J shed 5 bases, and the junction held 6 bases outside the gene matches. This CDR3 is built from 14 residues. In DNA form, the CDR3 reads TGTGCCAGCAGCGGAGGACTAGCCGCGGAGACCCAGTACTTC. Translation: CASSGGLAAETQYF.

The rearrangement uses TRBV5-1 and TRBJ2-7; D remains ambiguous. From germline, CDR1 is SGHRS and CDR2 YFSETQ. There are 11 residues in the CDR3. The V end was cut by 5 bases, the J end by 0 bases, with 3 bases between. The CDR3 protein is CASSYSYEQYF. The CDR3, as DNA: TGCGCCAGCAGTTACTCCTACGAGCAGTACTTC.

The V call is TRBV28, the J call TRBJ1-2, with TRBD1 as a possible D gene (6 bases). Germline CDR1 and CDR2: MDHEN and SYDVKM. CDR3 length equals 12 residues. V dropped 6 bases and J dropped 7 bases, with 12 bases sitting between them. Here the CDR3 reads CASSPGQRGYTF. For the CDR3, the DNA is TGTGCCAGCAGCCCAGGACAGCGTGGCTACACCTTC.

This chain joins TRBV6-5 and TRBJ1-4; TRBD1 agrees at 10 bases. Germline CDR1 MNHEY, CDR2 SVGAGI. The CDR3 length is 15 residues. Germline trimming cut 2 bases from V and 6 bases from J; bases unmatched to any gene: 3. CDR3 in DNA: TGTGCCAGCAGTTACCCCGGGACAGGGGATGAAAAACTGTTTTTT. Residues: CASSYPGTGDEKLFF.

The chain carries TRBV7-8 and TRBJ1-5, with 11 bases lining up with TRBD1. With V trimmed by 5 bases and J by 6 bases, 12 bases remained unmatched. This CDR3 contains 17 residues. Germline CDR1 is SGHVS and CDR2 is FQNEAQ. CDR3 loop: CASSQYGGQGVGQPQHF. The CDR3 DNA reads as TGTGCCAGCAGCCAGTACGGGGGACAGGGGGTAGGTCAGCCCCAGCATTTT.

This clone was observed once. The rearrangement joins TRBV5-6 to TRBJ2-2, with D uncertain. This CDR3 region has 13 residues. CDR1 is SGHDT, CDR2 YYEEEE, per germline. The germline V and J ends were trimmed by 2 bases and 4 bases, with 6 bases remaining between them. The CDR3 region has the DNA TGTGCCAGCAGCTTTTCGGTCACCGGGGAGCTGTTTTTT. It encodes CASSFSVTGELFF.

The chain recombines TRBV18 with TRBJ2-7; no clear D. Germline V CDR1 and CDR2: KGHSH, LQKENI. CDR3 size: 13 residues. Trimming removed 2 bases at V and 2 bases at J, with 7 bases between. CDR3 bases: TGTGCCAGCTCACCAAACCAGGCCTACGAGCAGTACTTC. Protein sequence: CASSPNQAYEQYF.